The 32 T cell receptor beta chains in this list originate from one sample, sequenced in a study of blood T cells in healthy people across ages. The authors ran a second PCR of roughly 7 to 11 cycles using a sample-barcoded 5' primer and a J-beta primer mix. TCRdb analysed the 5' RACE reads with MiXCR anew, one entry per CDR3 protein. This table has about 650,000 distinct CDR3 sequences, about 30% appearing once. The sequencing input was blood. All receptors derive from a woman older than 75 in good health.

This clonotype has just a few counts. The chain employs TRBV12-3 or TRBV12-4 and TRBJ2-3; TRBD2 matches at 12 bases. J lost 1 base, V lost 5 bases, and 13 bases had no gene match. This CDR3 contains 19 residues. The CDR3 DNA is TGTGCCAGCAGTCCGAGACTAGCGGGAGTCTCCTCACGCACAGATACGCAGTATTTT. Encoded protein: CASSPRLAGVSSRTDTQYF.

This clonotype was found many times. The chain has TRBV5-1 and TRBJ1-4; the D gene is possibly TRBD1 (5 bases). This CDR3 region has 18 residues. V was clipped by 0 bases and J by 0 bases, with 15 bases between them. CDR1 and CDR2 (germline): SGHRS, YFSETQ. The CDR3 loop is CASSLATQAQATNEKLFF. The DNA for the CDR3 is TGCGCCAGCAGCTTGGCTACCCAGGCACAGGCAACTAATGAAAAACTGTTTTTT.

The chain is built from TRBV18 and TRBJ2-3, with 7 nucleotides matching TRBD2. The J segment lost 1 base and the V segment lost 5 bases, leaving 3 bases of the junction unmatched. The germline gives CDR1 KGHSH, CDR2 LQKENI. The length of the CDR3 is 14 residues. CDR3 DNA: TGTGCCAGCTCATCCCTAGCGGGCACAGATACGCAGTATTTT. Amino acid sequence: CASSSLAGTDTQYF.

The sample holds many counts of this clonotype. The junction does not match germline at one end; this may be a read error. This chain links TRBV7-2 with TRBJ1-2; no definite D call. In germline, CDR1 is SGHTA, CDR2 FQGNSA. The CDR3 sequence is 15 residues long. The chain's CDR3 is CASTSPRMANYVYTF. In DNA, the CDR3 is TGTGCCAGCACCTCTCCCCGTATGGCTAACTATGTCTACACCTTC.

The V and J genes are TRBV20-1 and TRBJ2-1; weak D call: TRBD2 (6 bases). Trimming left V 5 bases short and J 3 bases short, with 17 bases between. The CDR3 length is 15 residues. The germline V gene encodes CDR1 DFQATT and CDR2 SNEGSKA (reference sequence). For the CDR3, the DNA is TGCAGTGCTCGTCAGGCGGGGCTAAACTACAATGAGCAGTTCTTC. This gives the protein CSARQAGLNYNEQFF.

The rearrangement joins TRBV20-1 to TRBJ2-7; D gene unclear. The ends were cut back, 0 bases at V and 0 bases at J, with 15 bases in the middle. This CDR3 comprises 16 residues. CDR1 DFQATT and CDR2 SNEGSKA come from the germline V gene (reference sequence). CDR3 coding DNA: TGCAGTGCTAGAGATGAGGAGACATCGAACTCCTACGAGCAGTACTTC. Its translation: CSARDEETSNSYEQYF.

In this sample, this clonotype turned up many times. CDR3 loop: CASSQDWRGNGYEQYF. In nucleotides, the CDR3 is TGCGCCAGCAGCCAAGATTGGCGGGGAAACGGTTACGAGCAGTACTTC. The chain employs TRBV4-3 and TRBJ2-7; a possible D gene is TRBD2 (6 bases). CDR3 length: 16 amino acids. Trimming left V 0 bases short and J 4 bases short, with 16 bases between. The germline V gene has CDR1 LGHNA and CDR2 YSLEER.

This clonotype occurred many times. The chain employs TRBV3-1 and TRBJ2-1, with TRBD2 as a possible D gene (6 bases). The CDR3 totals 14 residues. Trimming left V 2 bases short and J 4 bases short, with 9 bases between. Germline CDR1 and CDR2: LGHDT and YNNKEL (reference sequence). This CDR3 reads CASSQTRGYNEQFF. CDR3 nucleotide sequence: TGTGCCAGCAGCCAAACCCGGGGGTACAATGAGCAGTTCTTC.

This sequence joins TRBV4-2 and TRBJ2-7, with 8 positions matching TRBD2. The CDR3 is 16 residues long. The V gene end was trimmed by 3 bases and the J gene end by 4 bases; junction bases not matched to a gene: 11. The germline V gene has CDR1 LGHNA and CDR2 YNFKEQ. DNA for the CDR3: TGTGCCAGCAGCCACCCCATAGCGGGAATAGGATACGAGCAGTACTTC. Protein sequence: CASSHPIAGIGYEQYF.

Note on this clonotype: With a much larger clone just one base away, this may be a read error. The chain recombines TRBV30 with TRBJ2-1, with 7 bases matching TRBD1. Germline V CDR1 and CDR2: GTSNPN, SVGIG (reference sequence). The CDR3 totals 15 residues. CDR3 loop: CAWRDRDRMNNEQVF. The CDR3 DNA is TGTGCCTGGAGGGACCGGGACAGAATGAACAATGAGCAGGTCTTC.

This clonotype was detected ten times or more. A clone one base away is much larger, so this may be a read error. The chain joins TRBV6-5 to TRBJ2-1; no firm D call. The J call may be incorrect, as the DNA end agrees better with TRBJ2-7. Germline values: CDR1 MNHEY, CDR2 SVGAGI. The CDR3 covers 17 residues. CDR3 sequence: CASRLFVGPSSYNEQYF. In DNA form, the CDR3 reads TGTGCCAGCAGACTATTCGTTGGGCCCAGCTCCTACAATGAGCAGTACTTC.

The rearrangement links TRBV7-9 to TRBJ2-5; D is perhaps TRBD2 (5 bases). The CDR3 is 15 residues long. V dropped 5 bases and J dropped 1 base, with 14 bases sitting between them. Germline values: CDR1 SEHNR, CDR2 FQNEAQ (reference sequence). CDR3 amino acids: CASSPRAGPQETQYF. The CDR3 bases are TGTGCCAGCAGCCCACGGGCGGGCCCCCAAGAGACCCAGTACTTC.

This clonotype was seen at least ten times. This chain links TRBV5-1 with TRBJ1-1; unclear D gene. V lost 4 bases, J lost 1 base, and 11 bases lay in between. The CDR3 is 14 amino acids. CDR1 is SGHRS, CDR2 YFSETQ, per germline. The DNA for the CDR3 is TGCGCCAGCAGCACAGACGTTCGGAACACTGAAGCTTTCTTT. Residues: CASSTDVRNTEAFF.

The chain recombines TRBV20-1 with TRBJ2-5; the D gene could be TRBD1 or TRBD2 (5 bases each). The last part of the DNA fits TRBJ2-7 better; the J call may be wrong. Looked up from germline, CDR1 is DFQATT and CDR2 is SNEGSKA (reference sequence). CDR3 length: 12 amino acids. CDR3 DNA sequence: TGCAGTGCTCCTGGGGGTCGATACGAGCAGTACTTC. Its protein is CSAPGGRYEQYF.

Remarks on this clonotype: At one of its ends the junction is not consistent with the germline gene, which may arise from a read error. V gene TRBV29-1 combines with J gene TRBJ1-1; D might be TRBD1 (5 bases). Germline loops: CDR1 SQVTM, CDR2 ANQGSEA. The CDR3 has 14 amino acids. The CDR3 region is CSAEEGRGGTEAFF. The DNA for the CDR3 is TGCAGCGCTGAAGAGGGGCGGGGAGGCACTGAAGCTTTCTTT.

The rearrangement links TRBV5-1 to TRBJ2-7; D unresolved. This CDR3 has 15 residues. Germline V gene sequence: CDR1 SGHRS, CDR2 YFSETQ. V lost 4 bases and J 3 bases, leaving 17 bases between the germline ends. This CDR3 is CASSTQPGQDYEQYF. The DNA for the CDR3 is TGCGCCAGCAGCACTCAACCGGGCCAGGACTACGAGCAGTACTTC. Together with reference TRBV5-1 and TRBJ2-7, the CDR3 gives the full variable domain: KAGVTQTPRYLIKTRGQQVTLSCSPISGHRSVSWYQQTPGQGLQFLFEYFSETQRNKGNFPGRFSGRQFSNSRSEMNVSTLELGDSALYLCASSTQPGQDYEQYFGPGTRLTVT.

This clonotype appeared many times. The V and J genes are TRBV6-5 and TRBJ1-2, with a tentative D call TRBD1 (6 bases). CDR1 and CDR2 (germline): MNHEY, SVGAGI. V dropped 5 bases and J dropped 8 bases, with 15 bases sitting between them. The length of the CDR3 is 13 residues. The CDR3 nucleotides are TGTGCCAGCAGTCCTTGGGGGGCAGGGGGCTACACCTTC. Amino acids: CASSPWGAGGYTF.

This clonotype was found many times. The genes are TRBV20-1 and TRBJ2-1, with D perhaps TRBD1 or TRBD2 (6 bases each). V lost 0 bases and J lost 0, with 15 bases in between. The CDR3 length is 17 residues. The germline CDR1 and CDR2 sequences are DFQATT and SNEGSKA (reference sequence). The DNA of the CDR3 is TGCAGTGCTAGAGATGGGGGCCCCGGGGGCTCCTACAATGAGCAGTTCTTC. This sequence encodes CSARDGGPGGSYNEQFF.

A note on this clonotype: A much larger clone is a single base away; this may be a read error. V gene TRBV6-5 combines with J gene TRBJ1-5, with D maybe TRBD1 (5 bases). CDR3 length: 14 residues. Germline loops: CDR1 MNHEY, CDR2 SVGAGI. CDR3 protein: CASSWGDGNQLQHF. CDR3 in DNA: TGTGCCAGCAGTTGGGGGGACGGCAATCAGCTCCAGCATTTT.

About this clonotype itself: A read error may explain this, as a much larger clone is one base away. The CDR3 loop reads CSGLRTSGGDEQYF. The CDR3 nucleotides read TGCAGTGGCCTGCGGACTAGCGGGGGAGATGAGCAGTACTTC. The chain carries TRBV20-1 and TRBJ2-5, with 13 bases lining up with TRBD2. V lost 7 bases and J lost 11; bases outside the gene matches: 13. CDR3 length: 14 amino acids. Germline V gene sequence: CDR1 DFQATT, CDR2 SNEGSKA (reference sequence).

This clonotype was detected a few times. Here the CDR3 reads CASSQGGSYEKLFF. CDR3 DNA sequence: TGTGCCAGCAGCCAGGGGGGATCCTATGAAAAACTGTTTTTT. The V call is TRBV3-1, the J call TRBJ1-4, with a possible D match to TRBD1 (5 bases). Germline V CDR1 and CDR2: LGHDT, YNNKEL (reference sequence). Trimming took off 3 bases at V and 6 bases at J, with 11 bases between the two ends. This CDR3 is 14 amino acids long. Full variable domain (rest looked up from reference TRBV3-1 and TRBJ1-4): DTAVSQTPKYLVTQMGNDKSIKCEQNLGHDTMYWYKQDSKKFLKIMFSYNNKELIINETVPNRFSPKSPDKAHLNLHINSLELGDSAVYFCASSQGGSYEKLFFGSGTQLSVL.

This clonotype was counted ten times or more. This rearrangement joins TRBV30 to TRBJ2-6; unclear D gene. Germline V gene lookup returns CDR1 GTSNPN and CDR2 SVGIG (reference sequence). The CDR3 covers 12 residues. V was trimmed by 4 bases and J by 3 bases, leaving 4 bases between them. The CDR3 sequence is CAWTLGANVLTF. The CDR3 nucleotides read TGTGCCTGGACTCTTGGGGCCAACGTCCTGACTTTC.

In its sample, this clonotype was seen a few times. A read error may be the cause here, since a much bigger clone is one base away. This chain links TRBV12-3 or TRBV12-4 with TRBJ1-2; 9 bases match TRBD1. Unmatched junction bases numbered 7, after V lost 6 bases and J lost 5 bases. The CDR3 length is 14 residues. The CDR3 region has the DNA TGTGCCAGCAGGCGTATACAGGGGGCATATGGCTACACCTTC. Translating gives CASRRIQGAYGYTF.

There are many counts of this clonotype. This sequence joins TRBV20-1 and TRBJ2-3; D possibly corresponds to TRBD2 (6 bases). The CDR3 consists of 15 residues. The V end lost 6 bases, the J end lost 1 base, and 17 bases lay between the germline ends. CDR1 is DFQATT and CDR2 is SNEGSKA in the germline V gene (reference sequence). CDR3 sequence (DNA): TGCAGTGCCCCGTCGATGACTAGTGGCACAGATACGCAGTATTTT. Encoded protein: CSAPSMTSGTDTQYF.

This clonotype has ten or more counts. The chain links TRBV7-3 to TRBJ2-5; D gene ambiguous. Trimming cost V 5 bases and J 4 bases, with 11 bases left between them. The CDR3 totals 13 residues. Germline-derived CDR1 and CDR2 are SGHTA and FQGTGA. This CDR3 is CASSPSTRETQYF. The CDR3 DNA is TGTGCCAGCAGCCCGTCAACGCGAGAGACCCAGTACTTC.

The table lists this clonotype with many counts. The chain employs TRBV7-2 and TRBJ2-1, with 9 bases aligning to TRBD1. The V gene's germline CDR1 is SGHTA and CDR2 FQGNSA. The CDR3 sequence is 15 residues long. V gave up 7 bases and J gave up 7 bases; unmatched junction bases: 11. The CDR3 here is CASTKTGTGINEQFF. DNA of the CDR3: TGTGCCAGCACCAAAACCGGGACAGGGATTAATGAGCAGTTCTTC.

The CDR3 loop reads CRKENQPQHF. Here the CDR3 DNA reads TGCAGAAAGGAAAATCAGCCCCAGCATTTT. The chain employs TRBV20-1 and TRBJ1-5; D is unclear. This CDR3 comprises 10 residues. In germline, CDR1 is DFQATT, CDR2 SNEGSKA (reference sequence).

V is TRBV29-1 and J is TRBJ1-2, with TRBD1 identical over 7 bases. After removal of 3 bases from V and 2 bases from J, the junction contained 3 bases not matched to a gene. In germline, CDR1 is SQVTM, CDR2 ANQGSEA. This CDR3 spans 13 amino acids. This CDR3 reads CSVERQGNYGYTF. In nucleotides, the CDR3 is TGCAGCGTTGAGAGACAGGGAAACTATGGCTACACCTTC.

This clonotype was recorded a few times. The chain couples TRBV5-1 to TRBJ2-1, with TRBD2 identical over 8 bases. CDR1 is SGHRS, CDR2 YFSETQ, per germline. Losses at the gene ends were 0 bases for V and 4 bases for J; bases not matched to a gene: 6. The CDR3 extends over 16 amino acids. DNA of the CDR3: TGCGCCAGCAGCTTGGGGGGCGGGGGGCTGTACAATGAGCAGTTCTTC. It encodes CASSLGGGGLYNEQFF.

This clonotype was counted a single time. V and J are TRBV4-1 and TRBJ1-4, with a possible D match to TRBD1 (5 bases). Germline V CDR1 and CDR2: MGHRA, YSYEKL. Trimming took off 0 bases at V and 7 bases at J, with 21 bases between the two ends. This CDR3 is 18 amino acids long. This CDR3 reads CASSQEGEGKDWAEKLFF. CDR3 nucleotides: TGCGCCAGCAGCCAAGAAGGGGAGGGAAAAGATTGGGCTGAAAAACTGTTTTTT.

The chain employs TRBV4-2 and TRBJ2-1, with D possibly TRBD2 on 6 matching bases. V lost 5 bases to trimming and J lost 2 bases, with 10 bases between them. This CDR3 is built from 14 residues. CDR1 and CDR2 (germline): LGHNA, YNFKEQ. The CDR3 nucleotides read TGTGCCAGCAGCTTGGGGGAGGCCTACAATGAGCAGTTCTTC. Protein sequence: CASSLGEAYNEQFF.

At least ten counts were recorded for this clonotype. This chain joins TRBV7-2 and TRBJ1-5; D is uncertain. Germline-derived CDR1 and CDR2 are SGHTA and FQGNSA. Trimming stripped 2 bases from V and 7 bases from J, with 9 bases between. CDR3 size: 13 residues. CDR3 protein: CASSLTKGQPQHF. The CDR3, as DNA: TGTGCCAGCAGCTTAACCAAGGGACAGCCCCAGCATTTT.